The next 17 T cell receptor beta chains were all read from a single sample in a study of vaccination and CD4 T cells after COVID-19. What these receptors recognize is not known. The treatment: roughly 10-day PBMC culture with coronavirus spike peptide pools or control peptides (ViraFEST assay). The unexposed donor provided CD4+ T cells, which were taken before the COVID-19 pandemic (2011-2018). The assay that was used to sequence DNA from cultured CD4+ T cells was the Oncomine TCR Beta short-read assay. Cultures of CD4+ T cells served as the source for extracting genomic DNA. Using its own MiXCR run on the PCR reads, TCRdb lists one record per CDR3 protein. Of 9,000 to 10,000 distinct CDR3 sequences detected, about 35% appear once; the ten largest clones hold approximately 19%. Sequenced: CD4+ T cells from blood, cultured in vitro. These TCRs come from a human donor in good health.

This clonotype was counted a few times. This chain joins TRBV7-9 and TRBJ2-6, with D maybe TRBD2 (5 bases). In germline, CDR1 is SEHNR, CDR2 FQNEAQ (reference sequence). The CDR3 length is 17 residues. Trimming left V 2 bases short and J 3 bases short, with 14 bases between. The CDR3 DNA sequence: TGTGCCAGCAGCTTAACGGAGACCGCGGGTGGGGCCAACGTCCTGACTTTC. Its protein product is CASSLTETAGGANVLTF.

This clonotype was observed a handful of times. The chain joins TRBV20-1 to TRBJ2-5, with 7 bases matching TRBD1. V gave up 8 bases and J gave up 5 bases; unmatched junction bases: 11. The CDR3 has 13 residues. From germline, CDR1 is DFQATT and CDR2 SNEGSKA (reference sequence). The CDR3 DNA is TGCAGTCCCCGGACAGGCCTGAGGGAGACCCAGTACTTC. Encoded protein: CSPRTGLRETQYF.

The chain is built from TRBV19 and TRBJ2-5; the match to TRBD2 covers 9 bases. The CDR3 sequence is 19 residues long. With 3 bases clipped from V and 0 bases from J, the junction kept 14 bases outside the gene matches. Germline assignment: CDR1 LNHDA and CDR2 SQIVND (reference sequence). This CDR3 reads CASSMDPFRLAGNQETQYF. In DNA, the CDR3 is TGTGCCAGTAGTATGGACCCGTTTCGGCTAGCGGGGAACCAAGAGACCCAGTACTTC.

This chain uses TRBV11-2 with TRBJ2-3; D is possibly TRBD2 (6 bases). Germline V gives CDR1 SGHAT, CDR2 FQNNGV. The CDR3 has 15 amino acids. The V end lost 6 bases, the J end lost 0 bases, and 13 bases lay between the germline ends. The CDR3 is CASSRRRGSTDTQYF. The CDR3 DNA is TGTGCCAGCAGTCGCCGTCGGGGGAGCACAGATACGCAGTATTTT.

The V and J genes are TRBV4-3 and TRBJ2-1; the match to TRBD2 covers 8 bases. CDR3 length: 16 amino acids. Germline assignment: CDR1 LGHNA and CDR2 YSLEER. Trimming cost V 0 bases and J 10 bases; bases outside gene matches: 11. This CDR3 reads CASSQETPLLAAEQFF. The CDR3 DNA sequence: TGCGCCAGCAGCCAAGAGACACCTTTACTAGCGGCAGAGCAGTTCTTC.

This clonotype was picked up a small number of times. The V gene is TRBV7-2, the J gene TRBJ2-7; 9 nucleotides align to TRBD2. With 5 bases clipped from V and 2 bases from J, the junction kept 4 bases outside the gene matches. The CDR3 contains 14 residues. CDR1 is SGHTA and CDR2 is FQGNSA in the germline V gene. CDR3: CASSPLAGTYEQYF. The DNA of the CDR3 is TGTGCCAGCAGCCCCCTAGCGGGGACCTACGAGCAGTACTTC.

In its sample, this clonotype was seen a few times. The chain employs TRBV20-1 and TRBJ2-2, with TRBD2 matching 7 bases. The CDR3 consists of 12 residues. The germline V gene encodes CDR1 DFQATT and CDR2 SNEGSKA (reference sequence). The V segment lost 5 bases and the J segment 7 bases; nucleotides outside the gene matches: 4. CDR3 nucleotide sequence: TGCAGTGCTGGGGGACTAAACGGGGAGCTGTTTTTT. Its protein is CSAGGLNGELFF.

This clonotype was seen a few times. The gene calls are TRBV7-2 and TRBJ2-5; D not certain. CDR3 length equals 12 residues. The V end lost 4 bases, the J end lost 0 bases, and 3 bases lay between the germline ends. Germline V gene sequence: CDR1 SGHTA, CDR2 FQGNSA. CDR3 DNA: TGTGCCAGCAGCTCGTACCAAGAGACCCAGTACTTC. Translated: CASSSYQETQYF.

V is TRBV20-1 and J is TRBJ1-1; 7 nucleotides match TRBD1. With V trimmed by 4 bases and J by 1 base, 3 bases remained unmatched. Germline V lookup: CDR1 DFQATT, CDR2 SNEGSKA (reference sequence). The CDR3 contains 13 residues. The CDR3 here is CSATYRGNTEAFF. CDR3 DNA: TGCAGTGCTACATACAGGGGGAACACTGAAGCTTTCTTT.

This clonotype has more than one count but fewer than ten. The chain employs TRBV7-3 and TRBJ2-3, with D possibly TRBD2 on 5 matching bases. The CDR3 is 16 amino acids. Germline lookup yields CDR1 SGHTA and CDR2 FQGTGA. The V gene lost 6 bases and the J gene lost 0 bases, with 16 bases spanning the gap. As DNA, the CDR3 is TGTGCCAGCAGTTCCCGAGGGCCTTCTAGCACAGATACGCAGTATTTT. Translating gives CASSSRGPSSTDTQYF.

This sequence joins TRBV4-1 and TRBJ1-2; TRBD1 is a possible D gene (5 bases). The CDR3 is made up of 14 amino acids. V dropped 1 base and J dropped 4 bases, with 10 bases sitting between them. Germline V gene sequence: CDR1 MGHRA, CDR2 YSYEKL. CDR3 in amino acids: CASSQVLGPYGYTF. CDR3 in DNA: TGCGCCAGCAGCCAAGTGCTGGGGCCCTATGGCTACACCTTC.

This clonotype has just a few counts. The CDR3 spells CASSYSGGNTGELFF. The CDR3 DNA reads as TGTGCCAGCAGCTATAGCGGGGGGAACACCGGGGAGCTGTTTTTT. V gene TRBV7-3 combines with J gene TRBJ2-2; 9 bases map to TRBD2. V shed 4 bases and J 1 base; nucleotides not matched to a gene: 1. The V gene's germline CDR1 is SGHTA and CDR2 FQGTGA. The CDR3 spans 15 residues.

The CDR3 loop reads CARSLGYRDRRSNQPQHF. CDR3 sequence (DNA): TGTGCCAGAAGCTTGGGGTACCGGGACAGGAGGTCGAATCAGCCCCAGCATTTT. The gene calls are TRBV5-3 and TRBJ1-5, with 8 bases identical to TRBD1. TRBV5-3 is flagged as an ORF with uncertain function. There are 18 residues in the CDR3. The J segment lost 4 bases and the V segment lost 0 bases, leaving 12 bases of the junction unmatched.

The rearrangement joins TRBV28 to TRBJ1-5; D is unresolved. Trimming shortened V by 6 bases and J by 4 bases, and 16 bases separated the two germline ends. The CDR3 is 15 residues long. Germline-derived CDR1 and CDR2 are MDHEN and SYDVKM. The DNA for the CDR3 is TGTGCCAGCAGAGAGGACGCTCGGCGGAATCAGCCCCAGCATTTT. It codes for CASREDARRNQPQHF. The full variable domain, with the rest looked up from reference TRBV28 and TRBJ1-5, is DVKVTQSSRYLVKRTGEKVFLECVQDMDHENMFWYRQDPGLGLRLIYFSYDVKMKEKGDIPEGYSVSREKKERFSLILESASTNQTSMYLCASREDARRNQPQHFGDGTRLSIL.

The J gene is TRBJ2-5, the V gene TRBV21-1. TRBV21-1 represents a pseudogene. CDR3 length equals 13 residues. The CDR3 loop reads CASSPQNQETQYF. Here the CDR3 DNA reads TGTGCCAGCAGCCCACAGAACCAAGAGACCCAGTACTTC.

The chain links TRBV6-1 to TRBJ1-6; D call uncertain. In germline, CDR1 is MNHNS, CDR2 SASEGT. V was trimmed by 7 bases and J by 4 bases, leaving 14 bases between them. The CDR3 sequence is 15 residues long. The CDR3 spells CASKPLSLYNSPLHF. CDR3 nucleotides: TGTGCCAGCAAGCCCCTCAGCCTATATAATTCACCCCTCCACTTT.

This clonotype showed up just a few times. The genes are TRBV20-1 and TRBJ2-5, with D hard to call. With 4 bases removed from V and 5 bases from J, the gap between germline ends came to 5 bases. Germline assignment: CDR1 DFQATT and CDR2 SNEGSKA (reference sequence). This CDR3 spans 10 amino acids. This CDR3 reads CSAMAETQYF. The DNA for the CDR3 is TGCAGTGCTATGGCGGAGACCCAGTACTTC.